The 25 T cell receptor beta chains below were found in one sample sequenced in a study of cytomegalovirus exposure and HLA in healthy donors. The PCR contained 60 Vbeta and 13 Jbeta primers. The method was immunoSEQ multiplex PCR; TCRdb's version includes in-frame clones alone and lacks a portion of them. The sample includes about 150,000 clones, approximately 80% of them seen just once. Source material: PBMCs. The source of these receptors is a man aged 35-49 years in good health and CMV-seronegative.

The chain combines TRBV28 with TRBJ1-2; no firm D call. CDR1 is MDHEN, CDR2 SYDVKM, per germline. Trimming took 6 bases from V and 0 from J, leaving 5 bases between them. This CDR3 is built from 12 residues. The CDR3: CASRSANYGYTF. DNA of the CDR3: TGTGCCAGCAGATCAGCTAACTATGGCTACACCTTC.

V usage is TRBV4-1 and J usage is TRBJ1-1; unclear D gene. Germline V gene lookup returns CDR1 MGHRA and CDR2 YSYEKL. V was clipped by 4 bases and J by 0 bases, with 9 bases between them. The CDR3 runs to 14 residues. This chain's CDR3 is CASSRVFMNTEAFF. Here the CDR3 DNA reads TGCGCCAGCAGCCGAGTCTTTATGAACACTGAAGCTTTCTTT.

The V and J genes are TRBV7-2 and TRBJ1-1; D possibly corresponds to TRBD1 (5 bases). CDR1 and CDR2 from the germline V gene are SGHTA and FQGNSA. This CDR3 region has 12 residues. V was clipped by 6 bases and J by 3 bases, with 8 bases between them. The CDR3 bases are TGTGCCAGCAGTAAGGGGCACACTGAAGCTTTCTTT. Residues: CASSKGHTEAFF.

The CDR3 DNA sequence: TGTGCCAGCAGCCTTCTGGGGGCTTCTACCTACGAGCAGTACTTC. Protein product: CASSLLGASTYEQYF. The chain employs TRBV28 and TRBJ2-7, with a weak D call TRBD1 (6 bases). Trimming took 6 bases from V and 2 from J, leaving 17 bases between them. This CDR3 is built from 15 residues. The germline V gene has CDR1 MDHEN and CDR2 SYDVKM.

V and J are TRBV19 and TRBJ2-3; perhaps TRBD2 as D (6 bases). Trimming pared 4 bases from V and 3 bases from J, leaving 14 bases between. This CDR3 region has 15 residues. Looked up from germline, CDR1 is LNHDA and CDR2 is SQIVND (reference sequence). CDR3: CASSKDQGGTDTQYF. The CDR3 DNA reads TGTGCCAGTAGTAAAGACCAGGGAGGAACAGATACGCAGTATTTT.

This chain joins TRBV15 and TRBJ1-1, with no clear D. Germline V gives CDR1 LNHNV, CDR2 YYDKDF (reference sequence). V lost 0 bases and J lost 0, with 14 bases in between. The CDR3 extends over 17 amino acids. The CDR3 sequence: CATSRDLNRQLNTEAFF. Here the CDR3 DNA reads TGTGCCACCAGCAGAGATCTGAACAGACAATTGAACACTGAAGCTTTCTTT. The full variable domain, in which reference TRBV15 and TRBJ1-1 provide the parts outside the CDR3, is DAMVIQNPRYQVTQFGKPVTLSCSQTLNHNVMYWYQQKSSQAPKLLFHYYDKDFNNEADTPDNFQSRRPNTSFCFLDIRSPGLGDTAMYLCATSRDLNRQLNTEAFFGQGTRLTVV.

This chain's CDR3 is CASSGGTGSSEQYF. The CDR3 coding sequence is TGCGCCAGCAGTGGTGGGACAGGGTCGTCCGAGCAGTACTTC. The V and J genes are TRBV5-1 and TRBJ2-5; 9 bases map to TRBD1. Judging by the DNA end, TRBJ2-7 fits better; the J call may be wrong. Germline CDR1 is SGHRS and CDR2 is YFSETQ. The CDR3 is 14 amino acids.

The gene calls are TRBV6-5 and TRBJ1-3; tentative D call: TRBD1 (5 bases). The CDR3 contains 14 residues. Trimming shortened V by 9 bases and J by 0 bases, and 12 bases separated the two germline ends. Germline-derived CDR1 and CDR2 are MNHEY and SVGAGI. The chain's CDR3 is CASFDRDSGNTIYF. CDR3 nucleotides: TGTGCCAGTTTCGACAGAGACTCTGGAAACACCATATATTTT.

A word on this clone: A read error may produce the germline difference seen at one junction end. This sample also contains other DNA sequences that code for the same CDR3. The gene calls are TRBV9 and TRBJ2-7; the match to TRBD2 covers 7 bases. CDR3 length: 15 residues. Germline loops: CDR1 SGDLS, CDR2 YYNGEE. CDR3 in DNA: TGCGCCAGCAGTGCCCAACCTGGGACTACTCCCGAGCAGTACTTC. It translates to CASSAQPGTTPEQYF.

This clone was seen a handful of times. V is TRBV5-4 and J is TRBJ2-1; 14 bases map to TRBD2. The V segment lost 6 bases and the J segment 9 bases; nucleotides outside the gene matches: 8. Germline V gene lookup returns CDR1 SGHNT and CDR2 YYREEE (reference sequence). The CDR3 is made up of 15 amino acids. The CDR3 loop is CASTGLAGGSGEQFF. The DNA of the CDR3 is TGTGCCAGCACCGGACTAGCGGGGGGCTCGGGTGAGCAGTTCTTC.

This chain uses TRBV12-5 with TRBJ2-2; D remains unclear. The V gene's germline CDR1 is LGHNT and CDR2 FRNRAP. CDR3 length: 12 amino acids. Trimming left V 7 bases short and J 5 bases short, with 8 bases between. CDR3: CASAPLTGELFF. The CDR3 region has the DNA TGTGCTAGTGCCCCTTTGACCGGGGAGCTGTTTTTT.

V is TRBV5-8 and J is TRBJ1-4; 8 bases map to TRBD1. Germline V gene data show CDR1 as SGHTS and CDR2 as YDEGEE. V lost 2 bases and J lost 8; bases outside the gene matches: 5. The CDR3 is 14 residues long. CDR3 protein: CASSFGQGGEKLFF. CDR3 DNA: TGTGCCAGCAGCTTCGGACAGGGTGGAGAAAAACTGTTTTTT. Variable domain in full (rest from reference TRBV5-8 and TRBJ1-4): EAGVTQSPTHLIKTRGQQATLRCSPISGHTSVYWYQQALGLGLQFLLWYDEGEERNRGNFPPRFSGRQFPNYSSELNVNALELEDSALYLCASSFGQGGEKLFFGSGTQLSVL.

This clone was observed a handful of times. The genes are TRBV6-5 and TRBJ2-3, with 8 bases fitting TRBD2. This CDR3 contains 15 residues. Germline V lookup: CDR1 MNHEY, CDR2 SVGAGI. The J segment lost 4 bases and the V segment lost 2 bases, leaving 5 bases of the junction unmatched. DNA of the CDR3: TGTGCCAGCAGTTACGCCGGGAGGGATCCAGATACGCAGTATTTT. It codes for CASSYAGRDPDTQYF.

The chain carries TRBV19 and TRBJ1-2; a possible D gene is TRBD1 (5 bases). The CDR3 is 18 amino acids. Germline CDR1 LNHDA, CDR2 SQIVND (reference sequence). V lost 2 bases and J lost 2, with 21 bases in between. In DNA form, the CDR3 reads TGTGCCAGTAGTATAAACGTCCGGGCAGGGCTAGAAAACTATGGCTACACCTTC. It specifies CASSINVRAGLENYGYTF.

J is TRBJ2-5 and V is TRBV28; the D gene is possibly TRBD2 (6 bases). The ends were cut back, 3 bases at V and 5 bases at J, with 22 bases in the middle. Germline loops: CDR1 MDHEN, CDR2 SYDVKM. The CDR3 is 17 amino acids. The CDR3 nucleotides are TGTGCCAGCAGTTTGGGGGGATTCGGACGGTTGGGTGAGACCCAGTACTTC. As protein: CASSLGGFGRLGETQYF.

The chain is built from TRBV28 and TRBJ1-3; the D is unclear. Looked up from germline, CDR1 is MDHEN and CDR2 is SYDVKM. The V and J ends lost 7 bases and 4 bases respectively, with 8 bases between them. CDR3 length equals 12 residues. CDR3 nucleotide sequence: TGTGCCAGCATCTCCGTCGGAAACACCATATATTTT. Encoded protein: CASISVGNTIYF.

The rearrangement joins TRBV18 to TRBJ2-7; D gene unclear. CDR1 is KGHSH, CDR2 LQKENI, per germline. Trimming stripped 3 bases from V and 4 bases from J, with 13 bases between. This CDR3 contains 14 residues. The CDR3 sequence: CASSPPSVTYEQYF. The CDR3 DNA is TGTGCCAGCTCACCTCCCTCGGTCACTTACGAGCAGTACTTC.

V is TRBV5-1 and J is TRBJ2-3, with TRBD1 matching 7 bases. V trimming: 4 bases; J trimming: 1 base; junction bases outside the gene matches: 6. CDR1 is SGHRS and CDR2 is YFSETQ in the germline V gene. CDR3 size: 15 residues. The CDR3 here is CASSVGGAGTDTQYF. The DNA of the CDR3 is TGCGCCAGCAGCGTAGGGGGCGCTGGCACAGATACGCAGTATTTT.

This chain links TRBV4-1 with TRBJ1-1, with 7 nucleotides matching TRBD1. V shed 0 bases and J 2 bases; nucleotides not matched to a gene: 3. This CDR3 has 15 amino acids. CDR1 is MGHRA, CDR2 YSYEKL, per germline. The CDR3 sequence is CASSQEGQSNTEAFF. CDR3 in DNA: TGCGCCAGCAGCCAAGAGGGACAGTCTAACACTGAAGCTTTCTTT.

The chain links TRBV7-6 to TRBJ2-5; 9 bases are shared with TRBD1. The CDR3 totals 15 residues. V lost 5 bases, J lost 4 bases, and 8 bases stayed unmatched. Germline loops: CDR1 SGHVS, CDR2 FNYEAQ. CDR3 sequence: CASSPAQGATETQYF. CDR3 sequence (DNA): TGTGCCAGCAGCCCAGCACAGGGGGCCACAGAGACCCAGTACTTC.

The rearrangement links TRBV7-2 to TRBJ2-1; 11 bases match TRBD2. Germline V lookup: CDR1 SGHTA, CDR2 FQGNSA. V dropped 2 bases and J dropped 8; count of bases not matched to a gene: 5. The CDR3 loop spans 15 amino acids. CDR3 in amino acids: CASSLRLAGGDEQFF. The CDR3, as DNA: TGTGCCAGCAGCTTACGCCTAGCGGGGGGTGATGAGCAGTTCTTC.

V is TRBV4-1 and J is TRBJ2-3; TRBD2 matches at 10 bases. Trimming took 4 bases from V and 1 from J; bases not matched to a gene: 20. Germline lookup yields CDR1 MGHRA and CDR2 YSYEKL. This CDR3 comprises 21 residues. CDR3 nucleotides: TGCGCCAGCAGCCGTAAGATATATATTGCTAGCGGGAGAGAGCGCACAGATACGCAGTATTTT. Translation gives CASSRKIYIASGRERTDTQYF.

This rearrangement joins TRBV6-5 to TRBJ2-3; 9 bases match TRBD2. CDR3 length equals 16 residues. With 0 bases clipped from V and 3 bases from J, the junction kept 4 bases outside the gene matches. Germline lookup yields CDR1 MNHEY and CDR2 SVGAGI. The CDR3 loop is CASSYSLAGRTDTQYF. CDR3 DNA: TGTGCCAGCAGTTACTCTCTAGCGGGAAGGACAGATACGCAGTATTTT.

The V and J genes are TRBV5-1 and TRBJ2-3; possibly TRBD2 for D (6 bases). Per the germline V gene, CDR1 is SGHRS and CDR2 is YFSETQ. The CDR3 has 14 residues. Trimming stripped 4 bases from V and 4 bases from J, with 13 bases between. CDR3 DNA: TGCGCCAGCAGCCCAGCTAGCGAATCAGATACGCAGTATTTT. This encodes CASSPASESDTQYF.

There are a few counts of this clone. The rearrangement uses TRBV28 and TRBJ1-1, with TRBD1 as a possible D gene (5 bases). V lost 4 bases and J 5 bases, leaving 14 bases between the germline ends. The CDR3 length is 14 residues. Germline CDR1 is MDHEN and CDR2 is SYDVKM. CDR3 loop: CASSSFLGGTEAFF. DNA for the CDR3: TGTGCCAGCAGTTCGTTTTTGGGGGGAACTGAAGCTTTCTTT.